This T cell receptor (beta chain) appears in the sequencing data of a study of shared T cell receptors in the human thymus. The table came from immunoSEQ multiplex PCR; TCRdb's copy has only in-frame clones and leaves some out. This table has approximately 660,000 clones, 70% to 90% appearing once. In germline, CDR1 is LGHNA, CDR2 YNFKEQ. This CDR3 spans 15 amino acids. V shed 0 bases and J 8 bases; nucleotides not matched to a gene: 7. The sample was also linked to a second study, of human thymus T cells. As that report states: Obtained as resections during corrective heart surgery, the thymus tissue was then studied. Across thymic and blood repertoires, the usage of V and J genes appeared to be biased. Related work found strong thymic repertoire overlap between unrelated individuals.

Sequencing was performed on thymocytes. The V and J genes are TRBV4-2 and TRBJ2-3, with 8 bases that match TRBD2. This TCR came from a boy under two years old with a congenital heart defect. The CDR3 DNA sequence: TGTGCCAGCAGCCAAGATCGAGCGGGAGTGGTTACGCAGTATTTT. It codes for CASSQDRAGVVTQYF.